These 15 T cell receptor beta chains were all obtained from the same sample, sequenced in a study of human T cells and chemical hapten exposure. TCRdb re-called the RACE reads with MiXCR, one entry per CDR3 protein. The sample holds 190,000 or so distinct CDR3 sequences, roughly a quarter seen once. Time point defined: patch test 3, about 24 weeks after DPC sensitization. Treatment specified: therapeutic diphenylcyclopropenone sensitization with weekly scalp DPC. The material was whole blood, obtained in connection with sensitization to the hapten diphenylcyclopropenone (DPC). The receptors originated from a woman aged 35 to 49 with alopecia areata. Some clones in this sample may be carry-over from other donors' samples.

This sequence joins TRBV20-1 and TRBJ2-3; D unresolved. CDR3 length: 14 residues. V was trimmed by 5 bases and J by 0 bases, leaving 12 bases between them. The germline gives CDR1 DFQATT, CDR2 SNEGSKA (reference sequence). CDR3 nucleotide sequence: TGCAGTGCTTTAGACAACACCAGCACAGATACGCAGTATTTT. The encoded protein is CSALDNTSTDTQYF.

This clonotype showed up just a few times. The J gene is TRBJ1-5, the V gene TRBV6-2 or TRBV6-3; D gene unclear. Germline V gives CDR1 MNHEY, CDR2 SVGEGT. This CDR3 has 14 residues. Trimming left V 2 bases short and J 6 bases short, with 11 bases between. CDR3 protein: CASSYTAGSQPQHF. The CDR3 DNA reads TGTGCCAGCAGTTACACGGCAGGTAGTCAGCCCCAGCATTTT.

The chain is built from TRBV12-3 or TRBV12-4 and TRBJ2-7; TRBD1 matches at 9 bases. This CDR3 has 15 amino acids. After removal of 6 bases from V and 2 bases from J, the junction contained 8 bases not matched to a gene. In DNA, the CDR3 is TGTGCCAGCAGCCAAGAGGGACAGGGCCCCTACGAGCAGTACTTC. As protein: CASSQEGQGPYEQYF.

The rearrangement joins TRBV20-1 to TRBJ2-3; the match to TRBD2 covers 7 bases. From germline, CDR1 is DFQATT and CDR2 SNEGSKA (reference sequence). The ends lost 1 base at V and 2 bases at J; junction bases unmatched: 3. The length of the CDR3 is 14 residues. CDR3 DNA sequence: TGCAGTGCTAGAGTGGGGGGGGTCACAGATACGCAGTATTTT. Translating gives CSARVGGVTDTQYF.

This clonotype was seen a few times. The rearrangement joins TRBV4-1 to TRBJ2-5; no definite D call. Germline CDR1 MGHRA, CDR2 YSYEKL. CDR3 length equals 17 residues. Trimming shortened V by 4 bases and J by 3 bases, and 21 bases separated the two germline ends. The CDR3 DNA reads as TGCGCCAGCAGCCGGCTAGGAAGTGGCGTTCAAAAAGAGACCCAGTACTTC. Its translation: CASSRLGSGVQKETQYF.

This clonotype was counted a few times. The chain carries TRBV5-1 and TRBJ2-2, with D perhaps matching TRBD1 (6 bases). This CDR3 has 15 amino acids. Trimming shortened V by 3 bases and J by 6 bases, and 15 bases separated the two germline ends. CDR1 and CDR2 (germline): SGHRS, YFSETQ. The CDR3 region has the DNA TGCGCCAGCAGCTCCAGGGGTTTTCCTTCCGGGGAGCTGTTTTTT. Protein: CASSSRGFPSGELFF. Complete variable domain (other parts from reference TRBV5-1 and TRBJ2-2): KAGVTQTPRYLIKTRGQQVTLSCSPISGHRSVSWYQQTPGQGLQFLFEYFSETQRNKGNFPGRFSGRQFSNSRSEMNVSTLELGDSALYLCASSSRGFPSGELFFGEGSRLTVL.

The rearrangement joins TRBV6-1 to TRBJ1-1; no definite D call. The CDR3 sequence is 14 residues long. The germline gives CDR1 MNHNS, CDR2 SASEGT. Deletions cut 3 bases from V and 1 base from J, with 9 bases between. This CDR3 is CASSEFQTNTEAFF. The CDR3 coding sequence is TGTGCCAGCAGTGAGTTCCAGACGAACACTGAAGCTTTCTTT.

This clonotype was counted only a few times. The CDR3 bases are TGTGCCAGCAGCTTAGCGCTTGCCGGGGGTATAGAGAAACTGTTTTTT. Its protein is CASSLALAGGIEKLFF. V is TRBV7-9 and J is TRBJ1-4; perhaps TRBD1 as D (5 bases). Germline V gives CDR1 SEHNR, CDR2 FQNEAQ (reference sequence). The CDR3 is 16 amino acids. Trimming cost V 0 bases and J 11 bases, with 19 bases left between them.

This clonotype was seen more than once but under ten times. The chain links TRBV5-5 to TRBJ1-1, with 9 bases that match TRBD1. Germline CDR1 and CDR2: SGHKS and YYEKEE (reference sequence). The V gene end was trimmed by 4 bases and the J gene end by 10 bases; junction bases not matched to a gene: 8. This CDR3 comprises 13 residues. CDR3 bases: TGTGCCAGCAGCCCGGGGACAGGGACGCTAGCTTTCTTT. This codes for CASSPGTGTLAFF. The full variable domain, its missing parts supplied by reference TRBV5-5 and TRBJ1-1, is DAGVTQSPTHLIKTRGQQVTLRCSPISGHKSVSWYQQVLGQGPQFIFQYYEKEERGRGNFPDRFSARQFPNYSSELNVNALLLGDSALYLCASSPGTGTLAFFGQGTRLTVV.

This clonotype showed up just a few times. This chain connects TRBV6-5 to TRBJ1-5; weak D call: TRBD1 (6 bases). The V end was cut by 6 bases, the J end by 4 bases, with 13 bases between. In germline, CDR1 is MNHEY, CDR2 SVGAGI. This CDR3 has 14 amino acids. The CDR3 is CASSGGGGNQPQHF. In nucleotides, the CDR3 is TGTGCCAGCAGCGGGGGGGGCGGGAATCAGCCCCAGCATTTT.

This clonotype was seen a few times. One junction end disagrees with the germline gene, perhaps due to a read error. This chain links TRBV12-3 or TRBV12-4 with TRBJ2-1; 8 bases agree with TRBD2. This CDR3 region has 14 residues. The CDR3 region is CASSSGTRILGLVF. The CDR3 nucleotides are TGTGCCAGCAGTTCCGGGACTAGAATCCTCGGTCTGGTCTTC.

This clonotype was counted many times. The chain uses TRBV12-3 or TRBV12-4 and TRBJ1-1; no reliable D call. The CDR3 length is 12 residues. V was cut by 8 bases and J by 5 bases, with 12 bases left in between. For the CDR3, the DNA is TGTGCCAGCGGACGGAGAACAACTGAAGCTTTCTTT. As protein: CASGRRTTEAFF.

The chain carries TRBV10-3 and TRBJ2-7; 8 bases line up with TRBD1. Trimming removed 0 bases from V and 2 bases from J; junction bases left unmatched: 3. Germline CDR1 reads ENHRY; CDR2 reads SYGVKD. The CDR3 length is 15 residues. CDR3 amino acids: CAISESLQGAYEQYF. CDR3 DNA: TGTGCCATCAGTGAGTCGCTACAGGGGGCCTACGAGCAGTACTTC.

The rearrangement joins TRBV4-1 to TRBJ1-2; D not certain. Trimming stripped 0 bases from V and 6 bases from J, with 26 bases between. Germline V gene lookup returns CDR1 MGHRA and CDR2 YSYEKL. The CDR3 loop spans 19 amino acids. CDR3 DNA: TGCGCCAGCAGCCAAGATGATCGTTTTATTCGACGGCGTAAGGATGGCTACACCTTC. It translates to CASSQDDRFIRRRKDGYTF.

This clonotype was seen more than once but under ten times. V usage is TRBV20-1 and J usage is TRBJ2-7, with 12 bases identical to TRBD2. Trimming removed 5 bases from V and 3 bases from J; junction bases left unmatched: 14. Germline V CDR1 and CDR2: DFQATT, SNEGSKA (reference sequence). This CDR3 is 17 amino acids long. CDR3 DNA: TGCAGTGCTGGCCCCGGGACTAGCGGGCCACTAGGCTACGAGCAGTACTTC. Translated: CSAGPGTSGPLGYEQYF.